These 25 T cell receptor beta chains were sequenced from one sample in a study of CD8 T cells in ankylosing spondylitis (dated by TCRdb to between 2016 and 2019). The full study reports these points: Blood from ankylosing spondylitis patients appeared to be characterized by a TCR beta motif composed of under 10 highly homologous amino acid variants.

Antigens for these TCRs are unknown. Library preparation was by 5' RACE. This sample was sequenced with an Illumina HiSeq 2500. TCRdb itself trimmed the public reads at Q25 with fastp, ran MiXCR and retained productive beta chains. All rows with the same CDR3 protein become a single entry with the most common DNA and genes. The sample table records some 800,000 distinct CDR3 sequences; over 9.5% of these occur just once. The ten largest make up around 0.51% of the sample. Sequenced sample: blood, either unsorted or a sorted T cell fraction (not recorded which). The receptors were gathered from a male donor with ankylosing spondylitis.

The chain links TRBV6-6 to TRBJ2-5, with unresolved D. The length of the CDR3 is 13 residues. Trimming left V 8 bases short and J 5 bases short, with 15 bases between. Germline CDR1 and CDR2: MNHNY and SVGAGI (reference sequence). CDR3 sequence: CASGDLMGETQYF. CDR3 DNA sequence: TGTGCCAGCGGCGACCTAATGGGCGAGACCCAGTACTTC.

This chain connects TRBV12-3 or TRBV12-4 to TRBJ2-7, with a tentative D call TRBD2 (5 bases). Trimming removed 3 bases from V and 7 bases from J, with 22 bases in between. The CDR3 covers 16 residues. The CDR3 loop is CASSLLDGGTPGEQYF. CDR3 DNA: TGTGCCAGCAGTTTGCTGGACGGAGGAACTCCCGGGGAGCAGTACTTC.

This clonotype was counted only a few times. The chain combines TRBV27 with TRBJ2-2; the match to TRBD2 covers 8 bases. CDR3 size: 17 residues. Losses at the gene ends were 0 bases for V and 0 bases for J; bases not matched to a gene: 3. Germline V gene data show CDR1 as MNHEY and CDR2 as SMNVEV (reference sequence). CDR3 coding DNA: TGTGCCAGCAGTTTATCGCGAGCGGGAGCGAACACCGGGGAGCTGTTTTTT. As protein: CASSLSRAGANTGELFF.

This CDR3 reads CATSRERWGSLDTQYF. The CDR3 nucleotides are TGTGCCACCAGCAGAGAAAGGTGGGGGTCCCTGGATACGCAGTATTTT. The chain carries TRBV15 and TRBJ2-3; D possibly uses TRBD1 or TRBD2 (5 bases each). Germline V CDR1 and CDR2: LNHNV, YYDKDF (reference sequence). Deletions cut 0 bases from V and 6 bases from J, with 16 bases between. This CDR3 spans 16 amino acids.

This clonotype was observed a handful of times. The rearrangement links TRBV3-1 to TRBJ1-1; no clear D. This CDR3 has 15 amino acids. The V end lost 3 bases, the J end lost 4 bases, and 15 bases lay between the germline ends. Germline V gene lookup returns CDR1 LGHDT and CDR2 YNNKEL (reference sequence). The CDR3 here is CASSQGLGLGTEAFF. The CDR3 nucleotides read TGTGCCAGCAGCCAGGGTCTGGGATTGGGCACTGAAGCTTTCTTT.

This clonotype has ten or more counts. The chain combines TRBV20-1 with TRBJ2-7; possibly TRBD2 for D (5 bases). V shed 0 bases and J shed 6 bases, with 15 bases lying between them. CDR1 is DFQATT, CDR2 SNEGSKA, per germline (reference sequence). The CDR3 has 14 residues. This CDR3 reads CSARDPAAGTEQYF. The CDR3 DNA reads TGCAGTGCTAGAGATCCAGCGGCTGGTACCGAGCAGTACTTC.

This clonotype turned up a few times. This chain joins TRBV20-1 and TRBJ1-1; 7 bases agree with TRBD1. V dropped 6 bases and J dropped 5; count of bases not matched to a gene: 12. In germline, CDR1 is DFQATT, CDR2 SNEGSKA (reference sequence). CDR3 length equals 14 residues. The CDR3 protein is CSAQDRRGGTEAFF. CDR3 sequence (DNA): TGCAGTGCCCAGGACAGGAGAGGGGGGACTGAAGCTTTCTTT.

This clonotype was seen at least ten times. The chain joins TRBV11-2 to TRBJ2-3; D gene unclear. Germline CDR1 SGHAT, CDR2 FQNNGV. Trimming cost V 0 bases and J 2 bases, with 6 bases left between them. The CDR3 is made up of 14 amino acids. The CDR3 here is CASSLEPITDTQYF. DNA for the CDR3: TGTGCCAGCAGCTTAGAACCTATCACAGATACGCAGTATTTT. Supplemented by reference TRBV11-2 and TRBJ2-3, the full variable domain reads EAGVAQSPRYKIIEKRQSVAFWCNPISGHATLYWYQQILGQGPKLLIQFQNNGVVDDSQLPKDRFSAERLKGVDSTLKIQPAKLEDSAVYLCASSLEPITDTQYFGPGTRLTVL.

This clonotype came up a few times. This chain connects TRBV20-1 to TRBJ2-3; D gene ambiguous. Trimming removed 4 bases from V and 4 bases from J, with 12 bases in between. There are 13 residues in the CDR3. The V gene's germline CDR1 is DFQATT and CDR2 SNEGSKA (reference sequence). The CDR3: CSATPGPPDTQYF. DNA of the CDR3: TGCAGTGCTACTCCCGGACCCCCAGATACGCAGTATTTT.

This clonotype was seen only a few times. This chain connects TRBV12-3 or TRBV12-4 to TRBJ2-5; TRBD2 matches at 9 bases. The CDR3 runs 17 residues. V dropped 1 base and J dropped 2; count of bases not matched to a gene: 8. CDR3 DNA: TGTGCCAGCAGTTTAGAGAGGACTAGCGAACCTCAAGAGACCCAGTACTTC. Its protein is CASSLERTSEPQETQYF.

The sample holds a few counts of this clonotype. The rearrangement links TRBV4-1 to TRBJ1-3, with D uncertain. V was trimmed by 1 base and J by 2 bases, leaving 12 bases between them. The germline gives CDR1 MGHRA, CDR2 YSYEKL. The CDR3 length is 16 residues. The CDR3 sequence: CASSQVVAVTGNTIYF. DNA for the CDR3: TGCGCCAGCAGCCAAGTTGTCGCAGTCACTGGAAACACCATATATTTT.

The chain carries TRBV7-2 and TRBJ2-5; D ambiguous. Germline loops: CDR1 SGHTA, CDR2 FQGNSA. The CDR3 is 12 amino acids. With 2 bases removed from V and 9 bases from J, the gap between germline ends came to 10 bases. The CDR3 DNA is TGTGCCAGCAGCTTAACTCCCGCGGCCCAGTACTTC. Its translation: CASSLTPAAQYF.

This clonotype was counted a few times. The chain's CDR3 is CASSFGYDEQYF. The CDR3 DNA follows: TGTGCCAGCAGTTTCGGCTACGACGAGCAGTACTTC. The rearrangement links TRBV12-3 or TRBV12-4 to TRBJ2-7, with D unclear. The CDR3 sequence is 12 residues long. Trimming removed 3 bases from V and 5 bases from J, with 8 bases in between.

The V call is TRBV7-2, the J call TRBJ2-1, with 11 bases aligning to TRBD1. This CDR3 region has 14 residues. V dropped 5 bases and J dropped 10; count of bases not matched to a gene: 7. CDR1 and CDR2 from the germline V gene are SGHTA and FQGNSA. In DNA form, the CDR3 reads TGTGCCAGCAGCCGGGACAGGGGGGTTGGCGAGCAGTTCTTC. It yields the protein CASSRDRGVGEQFF.

This clonotype has at least ten counts. This rearrangement joins TRBV20-1 to TRBJ2-3; D may match TRBD1 or TRBD2 (5 bases each). The CDR3 covers 13 residues. Between the trimmed V and J ends, which lost 4 bases and 4 bases, there was a span of 12 bases. From germline, CDR1 is DFQATT and CDR2 SNEGSKA (reference sequence). The CDR3 spells CSAKGDLADTQYF. CDR3 bases: TGCAGTGCTAAAGGGGACCTCGCAGATACGCAGTATTTT.

This clonotype was seen at least ten times. This chain links TRBV10-3 with TRBJ1-2; 10 bases match TRBD1. This CDR3 spans 13 amino acids. Trimming took 8 bases from V and 3 from J; bases not matched to a gene: 3. The germline V gene has CDR1 ENHRY and CDR2 SYGVKD. The CDR3 loop is CAIAGTGDYGYTF. CDR3 DNA: TGTGCCATCGCTGGGACAGGGGACTATGGCTACACCTTC.

The sample holds a few counts of this clonotype. The chain has TRBV4-3 and TRBJ1-3; possible D gene TRBD1, 6 bases. Between the trimmed V and J ends, which lost 4 bases and 0 bases, there was a span of 16 bases. Germline CDR1 LGHNA, CDR2 YSLEER. The CDR3 extends over 17 amino acids. CDR3 coding DNA: TGCGCCAGCAGCCCGTTGACAGGATCGGGCTCTGGAAACACCATATATTTT. The encoded protein is CASSPLTGSGSGNTIYF.

This clonotype has a handful of counts. J is TRBJ2-7 and V is TRBV7-9, with 7 bases lining up with TRBD2. Germline V gives CDR1 SEHNR, CDR2 FQNEAQ (reference sequence). V dropped 5 bases and J dropped 6; count of bases not matched to a gene: 10. The CDR3 extends over 14 amino acids. CDR3 sequence (DNA): TGTGCCAGCAGCCTTCATGGGAGGGTAGGCGAGCAGTACTTC. Translated: CASSLHGRVGEQYF.

This chain connects TRBV6-1 to TRBJ2-5; 10 nucleotides align to TRBD1. Germline V gene sequence: CDR1 MNHNS, CDR2 SASEGT. The ends lost 2 bases at V and 5 bases at J; junction bases unmatched: 5. The CDR3 is made up of 15 amino acids. The CDR3 bases are TGTGCCAGCAGTGAAAGGGACAGGGGATTTGAGACCCAGTACTTC. This gives the protein CASSERDRGFETQYF.

This clonotype has only a few counts. The chain employs TRBV5-1 and TRBJ2-7; tentative D call: TRBD2 (6 bases). Germline V gene data show CDR1 as SGHRS and CDR2 as YFSETQ. This CDR3 has 14 residues. The V gene lost 0 bases and the J gene lost 6 bases, with 13 bases spanning the gap. The CDR3 region has the DNA TGCGCCAGCAGCTTGGGGGGGGTTCTCCTCGAGCAGTACTTC. It codes for CASSLGGVLLEQYF.

There are many counts of this clonotype. Here the CDR3 reads CASSYSRKGTYEQYF. CDR3 DNA: TGTGCCAGCAGTTACTCGAGGAAGGGGACCTACGAGCAGTACTTC. This sequence joins TRBV6-5 and TRBJ2-7; weak D call: TRBD1 (5 bases). Germline lookup yields CDR1 MNHEY and CDR2 SVGAGI. V was shortened by 0 bases and J by 2 bases, with 11 bases between the two germline ends. The CDR3 consists of 15 residues.

The genes are TRBV11-2 and TRBJ2-1; no clear D. Looked up from germline, CDR1 is SGHAT and CDR2 is FQNNGV. This CDR3 comprises 21 residues. The V gene lost 5 bases and the J gene lost 2 bases, with 31 bases spanning the gap. DNA of the CDR3: TGTGCCAGCAGCCCCCTGCGTCGGCTCCCAACCTCCCAGAGAACCTACAATGAGCAGTTCTTC. This translates into CASSPLRRLPTSQRTYNEQFF.

This sequence joins TRBV7-9 and TRBJ2-2; D unclear. The germline gives CDR1 SEHNR, CDR2 FQNEAQ (reference sequence). The CDR3 runs to 15 residues. With 1 base removed from V and 4 bases from J, the gap between germline ends came to 10 bases. CDR3 bases: TGTGCCAGCAGCTTAGATCCCGGGCGCACCGGGGAGCTGTTTTTT. Translation: CASSLDPGRTGELFF. Variable domain in full (rest from reference TRBV7-9 and TRBJ2-2): DTGVSQNPRHKITKRGQNVTFRCDPISEHNRLYWYRQTLGQGPEFLTYFQNEAQLEKSRLLSDRFSAERPKGSFSTLEIQRTEQGDSAMYLCASSLDPGRTGELFFGEGSRLTVL.

This clonotype was counted ten times or more. The chain uses TRBV5-6 and TRBJ2-6; no clear D gene. Germline CDR1 SGHDT, CDR2 YYEEEE. The CDR3 covers 15 residues. With 0 bases removed from V and 7 bases from J, the gap between germline ends came to 11 bases. The CDR3 protein is CASSLAPSGANVLTF. In nucleotides, the CDR3 is TGTGCCAGCAGCTTGGCCCCATCAGGCGCCAACGTCCTGACTTTC. Complete variable domain (other parts from reference TRBV5-6 and TRBJ2-6): DAGVTQSPTHLIKTRGQQVTLRCSPKSGHDTVSWYQQALGQGPQFIFQYYEEEERQRGNFPDRFSGHQFPNYSSELNVNALLLGDSALYLCASSLAPSGANVLTFGAGSRLTVL.

At least ten counts were recorded for this clonotype. The CDR3 spells CASSLRPLSVRDEQFF. The CDR3 region has the DNA TGCGCCAGCAGCTTAAGGCCTCTCTCGGTCAGGGATGAGCAGTTCTTC. The V call is TRBV5-1, the J call TRBJ2-1; possibly TRBD1 for D (5 bases). Trimming took off 2 bases at V and 8 bases at J, with 20 bases between the two ends. This CDR3 has 16 amino acids. Germline CDR1 reads SGHRS; CDR2 reads YFSETQ.